This TCR beta chain was sequenced for a study of blood T cell repertoires in COVID-19. CDR1 and CDR2 from the germline V gene are MNHEY and SVGAGI. The CDR3 contains 13 residues. The V end lost 5 bases, the J end lost 2 bases, and 9 bases lay between the germline ends. Clones were read by immunoSEQ multiplex PCR, and TCRdb kept only the in-frame ones, dropping some. The table includes around 94,000 clones, about 80% detected once. The TCR was taken from a man between 60 and 70 years old with acute or convalescent COVID-19. The rearrangement uses TRBV6-5 and TRBJ1-1; the D gene is possibly TRBD1 (6 bases). The sample was peripheral blood. The CDR3, as DNA: TGTGCCAGCAGTATGACAGGTAACACTGAAGCTTTCTTT. Translated: CASSMTGNTEAFF.